This T cell receptor beta chain was observed in a study of shared T cell receptors in the human thymus. The junction had 11 bases not matched to a gene; V was cut back by 4 bases and J by 5 bases. Germline V gene sequence: CDR1 SGHDN, CDR2 FVKESK. The CDR3 spans 17 residues. This clone was detected only once. Profiling relied on immunoSEQ multiplex PCR, and the TCRdb table lists in-frame clones only, not all of them. The sample includes hundreds of thousands of clones, 80% to 90% of them seen just once. This same sample was also taken into another study, of human thymus T cells. That publication notes: Donors were healthy Finnish infants having corrective surgery for congenital heart defects. Surgeons resected thymus tissue during corrective heart surgery. Thymic and blood repertoires showed apparently biased V and J gene usage. Unrelated individuals reportedly shared highly overlapping thymic TCR repertoires.

The sample was thymocytes. The chain has TRBV14 and TRBJ2-1, with 10 bases matching TRBD2. The receptor was isolated from a girl under three years old with a congenital heart defect. The CDR3 DNA reads as TGTGCCAGCAGCCGACCGATCGGACTAGCGGAAAACAATGAGCAGTTCTTC. It codes for CASSRPIGLAENNEQFF.